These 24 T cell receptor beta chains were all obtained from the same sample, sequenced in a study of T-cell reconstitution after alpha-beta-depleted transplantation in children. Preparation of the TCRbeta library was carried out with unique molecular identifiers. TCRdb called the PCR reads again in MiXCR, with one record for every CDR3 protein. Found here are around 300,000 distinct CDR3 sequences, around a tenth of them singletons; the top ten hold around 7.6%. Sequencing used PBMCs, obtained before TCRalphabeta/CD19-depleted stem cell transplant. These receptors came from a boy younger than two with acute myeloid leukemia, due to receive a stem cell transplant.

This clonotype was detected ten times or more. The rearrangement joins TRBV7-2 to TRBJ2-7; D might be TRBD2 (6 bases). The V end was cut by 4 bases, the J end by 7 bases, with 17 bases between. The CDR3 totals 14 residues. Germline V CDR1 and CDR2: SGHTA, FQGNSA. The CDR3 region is CASSSAGYLPEQYF. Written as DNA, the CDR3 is TGTGCCAGCAGCTCAGCGGGTTACCTACCGGAGCAGTACTTC.

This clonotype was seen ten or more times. The CDR3 loop is CAISDNRGPNEQYF. DNA of the CDR3: TGTGCCATCAGTGATAACAGGGGGCCGAACGAGCAGTACTTC. The chain has TRBV10-3 and TRBJ2-7; the match to TRBD1 covers 9 bases. The V segment lost 3 bases and the J segment 5 bases; nucleotides outside the gene matches: 5. CDR3 length: 14 residues. Germline assignment: CDR1 ENHRY and CDR2 SYGVKD.

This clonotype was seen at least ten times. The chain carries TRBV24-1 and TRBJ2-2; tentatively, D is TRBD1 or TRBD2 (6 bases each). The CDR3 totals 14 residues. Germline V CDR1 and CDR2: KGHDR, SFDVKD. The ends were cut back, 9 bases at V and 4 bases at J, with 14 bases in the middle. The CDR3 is CATEGDWSTGELFF. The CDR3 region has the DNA TGTGCCACCGAGGGGGACTGGAGCACCGGGGAGCTGTTTTTT.

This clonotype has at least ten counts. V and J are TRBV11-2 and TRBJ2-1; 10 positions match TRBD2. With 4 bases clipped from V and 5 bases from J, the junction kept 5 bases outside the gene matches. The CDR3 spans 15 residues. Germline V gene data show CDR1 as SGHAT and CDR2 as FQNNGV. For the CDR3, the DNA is TGTGCCAGCAGCTCAGGACTAGCGGATAACAATGAGCAGTTCTTC. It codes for CASSSGLADNNEQFF.

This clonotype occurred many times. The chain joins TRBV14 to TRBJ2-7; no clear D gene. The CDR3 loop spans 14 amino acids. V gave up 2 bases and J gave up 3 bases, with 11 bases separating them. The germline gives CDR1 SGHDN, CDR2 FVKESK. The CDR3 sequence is CASSQWGRRYEQYF. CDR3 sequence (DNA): TGTGCCAGCAGCCAATGGGGTCGACGCTACGAGCAGTACTTC.

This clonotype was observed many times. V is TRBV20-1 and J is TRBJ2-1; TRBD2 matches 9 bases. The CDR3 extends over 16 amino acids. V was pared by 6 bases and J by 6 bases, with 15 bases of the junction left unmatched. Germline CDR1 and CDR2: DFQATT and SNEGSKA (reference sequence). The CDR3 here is CSARTGAGGPRNEQFF. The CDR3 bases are TGCAGTGCCAGGACGGGGGCGGGAGGGCCCCGCAATGAGCAGTTCTTC.

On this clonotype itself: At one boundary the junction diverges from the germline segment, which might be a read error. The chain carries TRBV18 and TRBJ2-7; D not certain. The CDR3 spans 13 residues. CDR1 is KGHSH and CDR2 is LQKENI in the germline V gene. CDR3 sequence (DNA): TGTGCCAGCTCACCACAAGAGATCTACGACCAGTACTTC. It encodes CASSPQEIYDQYF. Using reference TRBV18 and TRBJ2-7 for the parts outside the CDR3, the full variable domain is NAGVMQNPRHLVRRRGQEARLRCSPMKGHSHVYWYRQLPEEGLKFMVYLQKENIIDESGMPKERFSAEFPKEGPSILRIQQVVRGDSAAYFCASSPQEIYDQYFGPGTRLTVT.

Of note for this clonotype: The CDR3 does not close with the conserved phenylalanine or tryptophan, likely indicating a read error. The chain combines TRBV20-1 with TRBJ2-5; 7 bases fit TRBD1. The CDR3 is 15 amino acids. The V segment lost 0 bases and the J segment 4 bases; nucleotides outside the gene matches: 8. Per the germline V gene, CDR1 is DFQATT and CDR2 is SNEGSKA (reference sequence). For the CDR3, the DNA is TGCAGTGCTAGAGACTACACAGGGGACCGAGAGACCCAGTACTCC. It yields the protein CSARDYTGDRETQYS.

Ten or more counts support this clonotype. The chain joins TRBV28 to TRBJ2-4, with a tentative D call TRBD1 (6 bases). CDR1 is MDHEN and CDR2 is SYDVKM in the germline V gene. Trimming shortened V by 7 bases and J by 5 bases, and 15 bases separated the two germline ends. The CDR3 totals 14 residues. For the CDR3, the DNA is TGTGCCAGCACCTTCACAGGGTTGGAAAACATTCAGTACTTC. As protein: CASTFTGLENIQYF.

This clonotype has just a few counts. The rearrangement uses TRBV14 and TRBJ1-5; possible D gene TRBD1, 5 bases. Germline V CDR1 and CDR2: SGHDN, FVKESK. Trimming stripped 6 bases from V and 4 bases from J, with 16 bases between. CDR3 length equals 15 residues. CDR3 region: CASSYRILGNQPQHF. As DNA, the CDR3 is TGTGCCAGCAGTTACAGGATTTTGGGGAATCAGCCCCAGCATTTT.

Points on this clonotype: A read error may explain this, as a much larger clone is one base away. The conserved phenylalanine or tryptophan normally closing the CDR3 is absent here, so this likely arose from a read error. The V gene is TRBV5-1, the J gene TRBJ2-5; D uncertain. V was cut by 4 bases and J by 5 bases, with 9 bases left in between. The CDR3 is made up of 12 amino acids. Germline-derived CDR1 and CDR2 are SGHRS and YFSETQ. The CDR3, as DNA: TGCGCCAGCAGCGTTACTTGGGAGACCCAGTACTGC. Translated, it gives CASSVTWETQYC.

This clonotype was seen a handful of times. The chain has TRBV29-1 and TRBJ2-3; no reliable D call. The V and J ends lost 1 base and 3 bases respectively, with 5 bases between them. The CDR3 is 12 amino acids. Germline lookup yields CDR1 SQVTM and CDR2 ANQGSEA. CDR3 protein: CSVEVMTDTQYF. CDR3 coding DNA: TGCAGCGTTGAAGTAATGACAGATACGCAGTATTTT.

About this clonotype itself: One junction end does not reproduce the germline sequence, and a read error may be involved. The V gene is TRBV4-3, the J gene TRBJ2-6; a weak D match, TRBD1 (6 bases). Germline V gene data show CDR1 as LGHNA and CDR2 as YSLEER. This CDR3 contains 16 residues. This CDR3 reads CASSHATGSGANALTF. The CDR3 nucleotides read TGCGCCAGCAGCCACGCAACAGGGTCAGGGGCCAACGCCCTGACTTTC.

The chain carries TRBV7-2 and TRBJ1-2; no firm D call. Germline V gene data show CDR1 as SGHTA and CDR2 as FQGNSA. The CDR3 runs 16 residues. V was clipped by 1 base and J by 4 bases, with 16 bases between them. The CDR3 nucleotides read TGTGCCAGCAGCTTAGGTGGCTCCAGGTCCCCCTATGGCTACACCTTC. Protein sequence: CASSLGGSRSPYGYTF.

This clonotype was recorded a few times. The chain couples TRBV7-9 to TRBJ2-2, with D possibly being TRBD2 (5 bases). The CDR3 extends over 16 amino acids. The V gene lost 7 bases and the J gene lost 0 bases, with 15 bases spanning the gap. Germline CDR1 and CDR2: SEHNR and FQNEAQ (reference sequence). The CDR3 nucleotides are TGTGCCAGCACAAGCGGACGGGCCGCGAACACCGGGGAGCTGTTTTTT. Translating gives CASTSGRAANTGELFF.

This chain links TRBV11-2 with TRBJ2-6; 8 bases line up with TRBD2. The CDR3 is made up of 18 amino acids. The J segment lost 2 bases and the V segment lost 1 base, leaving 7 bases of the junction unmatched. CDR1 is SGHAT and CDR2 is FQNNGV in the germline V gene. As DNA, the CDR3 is TGTGCCAGCAGCTTAGGTTGGACTAGCAGGACTGGGGCCAACGTCCTGACTTTC. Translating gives CASSLGWTSRTGANVLTF.

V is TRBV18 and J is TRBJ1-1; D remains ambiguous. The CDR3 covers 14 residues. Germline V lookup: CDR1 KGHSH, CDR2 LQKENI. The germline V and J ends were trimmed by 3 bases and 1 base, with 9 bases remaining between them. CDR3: CASSPLRSNTEAFF. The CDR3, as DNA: TGTGCCAGCTCACCTTTGAGATCGAACACTGAAGCTTTCTTT. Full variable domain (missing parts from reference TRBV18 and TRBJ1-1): NAGVMQNPRHLVRRRGQEARLRCSPMKGHSHVYWYRQLPEEGLKFMVYLQKENIIDESGMPKERFSAEFPKEGPSILRIQQVVRGDSAAYFCASSPLRSNTEAFFGQGTRLTVV.

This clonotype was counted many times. The chain's CDR3 is CSVPWAGSRQETQYF. The CDR3 nucleotides are TGCAGCGTTCCTTGGGCAGGTAGTAGACAAGAGACCCAGTACTTC. The rearrangement uses TRBV29-1 and TRBJ2-5; no reliable D call. The V and J ends lost 5 bases and 2 bases respectively, with 18 bases between them. The CDR3 has 15 residues. CDR1 SQVTM and CDR2 ANQGSEA come from the germline V gene. Filled out from reference TRBV29-1 and TRBJ2-5, the complete variable domain reads SAVISQKPSRDICQRGTSLTIQCQVDSQVTMMFWYRQQPGQSLTLIATANQGSEATYESGFVIDKFPISRPNLTFSTLTVSNMSPEDSSIYLCSVPWAGSRQETQYFGPGTRLLVL.

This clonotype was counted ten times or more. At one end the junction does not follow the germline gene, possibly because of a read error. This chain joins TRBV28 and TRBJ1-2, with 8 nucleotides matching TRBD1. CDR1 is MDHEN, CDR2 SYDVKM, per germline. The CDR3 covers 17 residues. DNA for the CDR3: TGTGCCAGCAGTTTGCCCTCGGACAGGGTCAAGCTCTATGACTACACCTTC. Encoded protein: CASSLPSDRVKLYDYTF.

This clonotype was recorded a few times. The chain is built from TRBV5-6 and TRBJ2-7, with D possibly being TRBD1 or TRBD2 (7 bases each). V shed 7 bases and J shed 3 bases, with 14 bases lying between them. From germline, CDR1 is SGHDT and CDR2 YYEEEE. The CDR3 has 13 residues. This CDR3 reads CASGDREGYEQYF. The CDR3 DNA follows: TGTGCCAGCGGCGACAGGGAGGGCTACGAGCAGTACTTC.

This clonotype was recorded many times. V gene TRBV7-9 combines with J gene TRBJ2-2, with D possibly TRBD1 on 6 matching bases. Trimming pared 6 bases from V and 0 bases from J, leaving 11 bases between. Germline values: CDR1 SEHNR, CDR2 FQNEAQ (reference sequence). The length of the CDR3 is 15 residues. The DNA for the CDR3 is TGTGCCAGCAGGGCAGGGGCTCCGAACACCGGGGAGCTGTTTTTT. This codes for CASRAGAPNTGELFF. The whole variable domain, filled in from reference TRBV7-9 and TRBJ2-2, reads DTGVSQNPRHKITKRGQNVTFRCDPISEHNRLYWYRQTLGQGPEFLTYFQNEAQLEKSRLLSDRFSAERPKGSFSTLEIQRTEQGDSAMYLCASRAGAPNTGELFFGEGSRLTVL.

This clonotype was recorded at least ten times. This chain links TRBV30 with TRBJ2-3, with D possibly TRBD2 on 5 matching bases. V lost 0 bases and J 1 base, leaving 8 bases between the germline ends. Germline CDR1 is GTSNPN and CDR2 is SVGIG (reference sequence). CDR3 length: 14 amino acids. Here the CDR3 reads CAWSVRGRTDTQYF. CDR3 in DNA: TGTGCCTGGAGTGTACGGGGTCGCACAGATACGCAGTATTTT.

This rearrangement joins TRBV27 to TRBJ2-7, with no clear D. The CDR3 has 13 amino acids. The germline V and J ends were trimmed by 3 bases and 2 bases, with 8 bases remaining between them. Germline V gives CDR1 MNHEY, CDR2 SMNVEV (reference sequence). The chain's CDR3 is CASSFGAPYEQYF. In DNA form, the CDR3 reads TGTGCCAGCAGTTTTGGAGCCCCCTACGAGCAGTACTTC.

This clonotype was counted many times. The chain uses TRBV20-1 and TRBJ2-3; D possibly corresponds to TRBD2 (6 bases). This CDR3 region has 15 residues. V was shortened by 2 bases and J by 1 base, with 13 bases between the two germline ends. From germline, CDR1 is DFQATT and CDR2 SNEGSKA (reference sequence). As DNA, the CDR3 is TGCAGTGCTAGATCCACGGGACTTGGCACAGATACGCAGTATTTT. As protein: CSARSTGLGTDTQYF.